This is a list of T cell receptor beta chains from one sample in a study of blood T cells in healthy people across ages. TCRdb used MiXCR to reprocess the 5' RACE reads, holding one entry per CDR3 protein. The top ten hold around 15% of the sample, which has about a million distinct CDR3 sequences, about 48% seen once. Sequencing was done on a sample of blood. The receptors originated from a man aged 30-40 years in good health. Each CDR3 is given with its conserved first and last residue. A D gene is named only where the DNA matches it firmly. Rows may omit the clone size; those that give it use once, few, many or a size class.

d_call: .
v_call: TRBV5-1
clone_size: few
j_call: TRBJ1-4
cdr3_nt: TGCGCCAGCAGCTTGATTGGCCTCGGAAATGAAAAACTGTTTTTT
cdr3_aa: CASSLIGLGNEKLFF

d_call: .
v_call: TRBV5-1
clone_size: .
j_call: TRBJ1-1
cdr3_nt: TGCGCCAGCAGCTTGAACTTAGGAAGGACTGAAGCTTTCTTT
cdr3_aa: CASSLNLGRTEAFF

d_call: .
v_call: TRBV28
clone_size: .
j_call: TRBJ2-5
cdr3_nt: TGTGCCAGCAGTGGACGACAGGAGACCGTTAAAGAGACCCAGTACTTC
cdr3_aa: CASSGRQETVKETQYF

d_call: .
v_call: TRBV6-2/TRBV6-3
clone_size: few
j_call: TRBJ2-1
cdr3_nt: TGTGCCAGCACCCGTCCCAAGGGTGAGCAGTTCTTC
cdr3_aa: CASTRPKGEQFF

d_call: .
v_call: TRBV24-1
clone_size: few
j_call: TRBJ2-7
cdr3_nt: TGTGCCACCAGTGATTCAAGGAGGGACCACGAGCAGTACTTC
cdr3_aa: CATSDSRRDHEQYF

d_call: TRBD1
v_call: TRBV19
clone_size: .
j_call: TRBJ1-2
cdr3_nt: TGTGCCAGTAGTCCGAGGACAGGAGGCTATGGCTACACCTTC
cdr3_aa: CASSPRTGGYGYTF

d_call: TRBD1
v_call: TRBV6-6
clone_size: few
j_call: TRBJ1-4
cdr3_nt: TGTGCCAGCAGTTTAAAGACAGGGACAGAAAAACTGTTTTTT
cdr3_aa: CASSLKTGTEKLFF

d_call: .
v_call: TRBV5-1
clone_size: once
j_call: TRBJ2-7
cdr3_nt: TGCGCCAGCAGCGTGTCAGGGTTGTACGAGCAGTACTTC
cdr3_aa: CASSVSGLYEQYF

d_call: TRBD2
v_call: TRBV5-1
clone_size: few
j_call: TRBJ2-5
cdr3_nt: TGCGCCAATCCGATAGCGGGGAGACTCCAAGAGACCCAGTACTTC
cdr3_aa: CANPIAGRLQETQYF

d_call: TRBD1
v_call: TRBV20-1
clone_size: .
j_call: TRBJ1-2
cdr3_nt: TGCAGTGCTAGGACAGGGGACTATGGCCACACCTTC
cdr3_aa: CSARTGDYGHTF

d_call: .
v_call: TRBV6-6
clone_size: few
j_call: TRBJ2-1
cdr3_nt: TGTGCCAGCAGTTCGGGGCCTAGCTCCTACAATGAGCAGTTCTTC
cdr3_aa: CASSSGPSSYNEQFF

d_call: .
v_call: TRBV11-1
clone_size: few
j_call: TRBJ2-5
cdr3_nt: TGTGCCAGCAGCATACAGACAGGTCAAGAGACCCAGTACTTC
cdr3_aa: CASSIQTGQETQYF

d_call: .
v_call: TRBV12-3/TRBV12-4
clone_size: .
j_call: TRBJ2-7
cdr3_nt: TGTGCCAGCAGTTTAGGCAGGGAAAATTTCTACGAGCAGTACTTC
cdr3_aa: CASSLGRENFYEQYF

d_call: .
v_call: TRBV7-2
clone_size: .
j_call: TRBJ2-7
cdr3_nt: TGTGCCAGCAGCTTATCCCCTAAAATGGAACAGTACTTC
cdr3_aa: CASSLSPKMEQYF

d_call: TRBD1
v_call: TRBV11-2
clone_size: few
j_call: TRBJ1-4
cdr3_nt: TGTGCCAGCAGCTTAGAAGGGACAGGGGGCGGAAAACTGTTTTTT
cdr3_aa: CASSLEGTGGGKLFF

d_call: .
v_call: TRBV7-8
clone_size: .
j_call: TRBJ2-1
cdr3_nt: TGTGCCAGCAGCGTACGGGGGTCACACAATGAGCAGTTCTTC
cdr3_aa: CASSVRGSHNEQFF

d_call: .
v_call: TRBV27
clone_size: once
j_call: TRBJ2-2
cdr3_nt: TGTGCCAGCAGTTTCCAGGGGCTTGAGGAGCTGTTTTTT
cdr3_aa: CASSFQGLEELFF

d_call: .
v_call: TRBV3-1
clone_size: .
j_call: TRBJ1-6
cdr3_nt: TGTGCCAGCAGCCAGGCGCGTAATTCACCCCTCCACTTT
cdr3_aa: CASSQARNSPLHF

d_call: .
v_call: TRBV6-2/TRBV6-3
clone_size: few
j_call: TRBJ2-7
cdr3_nt: TGTGCCAGCGGGGTAGCGGAGCTCTACGAGCAGTACTTC
cdr3_aa: CASGVAELYEQYF

d_call: .
v_call: TRBV20-1
clone_size: few
j_call: TRBJ2-5
cdr3_nt: TGCAGTGGAGTGGACACGACCCAAGAGACCCAGTACTTC
cdr3_aa: CSGVDTTQETQYF